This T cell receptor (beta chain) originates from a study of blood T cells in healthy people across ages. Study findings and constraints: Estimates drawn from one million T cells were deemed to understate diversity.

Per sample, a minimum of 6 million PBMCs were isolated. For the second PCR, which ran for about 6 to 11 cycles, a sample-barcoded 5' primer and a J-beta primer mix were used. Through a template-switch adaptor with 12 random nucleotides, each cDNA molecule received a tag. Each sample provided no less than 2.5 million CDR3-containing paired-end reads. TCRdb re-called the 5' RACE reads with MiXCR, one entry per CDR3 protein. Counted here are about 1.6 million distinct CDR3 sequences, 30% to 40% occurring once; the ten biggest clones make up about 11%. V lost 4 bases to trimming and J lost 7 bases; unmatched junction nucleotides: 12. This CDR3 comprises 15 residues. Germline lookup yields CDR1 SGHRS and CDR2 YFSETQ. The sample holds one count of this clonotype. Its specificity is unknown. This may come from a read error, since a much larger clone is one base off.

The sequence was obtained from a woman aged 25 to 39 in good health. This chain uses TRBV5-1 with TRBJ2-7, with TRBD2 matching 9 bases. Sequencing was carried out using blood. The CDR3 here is CASSPVTLAGYEQYF. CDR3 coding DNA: TGCGCCAGCAGCCCAGTGACGCTAGCGGGATATGAGCAGTACTTC.